The rows below give T cell receptor beta chains drawn from one sample of a study of control samples from healthy donors and cancer patients. Clones were read by immunoSEQ multiplex PCR, and TCRdb kept only the in-frame ones, dropping some. The sample lists approximately 90,000 clones; around 85% were seen once. Sequencing was performed on blood. The receptors come from a man aged 30-40 years in good health. Each CDR3 is given with its conserved first and last residue. The order of the fields is D gene, V gene, clone size, J gene, CDR3 protein, CDR3 DNA. The D gene is left open where the match is weak. Clone size is not always given. Where it is, it says once, few, many or a class for expanded clones.

d_gene: TRBD1; v_gene: TRBV11-2; abundance: .; j_gene: TRBJ1-1; CDR3aa: CASSPTTGANTEAFF; CDR3nt: TGTGCCAGCAGCCCTACCACAGGGGCGAACACTGAAGCTTTCTTT
d_gene: .; v_gene: TRBV15; abundance: .; j_gene: TRBJ2-1; CDR3aa: CATSRGARGAYNEQFF; CDR3nt: TGTGCCACCAGCAGAGGGGCGCGGGGCGCTTACAATGAGCAGTTCTTC
d_gene: TRBD1; v_gene: TRBV9; abundance: .; j_gene: TRBJ1-3; CDR3aa: CASSQGGSGNTIYF; CDR3nt: TGTGCCAGCAGCCAAGGGGGCTCCGGAAACACCATATATTTT
d_gene: .; v_gene: TRBV7-3; abundance: .; j_gene: TRBJ1-1; CDR3aa: CASSSQLNTEAFF; CDR3nt: TGTGCCAGCAGCTCACAGTTGAACACTGAAGCTTTCTTT
d_gene: .; v_gene: TRBV28; abundance: .; j_gene: TRBJ1-1; CDR3aa: CASSSGGFGNTEAFF; CDR3nt: TGTGCCAGCAGTTCGGGGGGCTTCGGGAACACTGAAGCTTTCTTT
d_gene: TRBD1; v_gene: TRBV11-2; abundance: .; j_gene: TRBJ1-6; CDR3aa: CASSPAGGEYNSPLHF; CDR3nt: TGTGCCAGCAGCCCCGCAGGGGGCGAATATAATTCACCCCTCCACTTT
d_gene: .; v_gene: TRBV30; abundance: .; j_gene: TRBJ1-1; CDR3aa: CACRRVNTEAFF; CDR3nt: TGTGCCTGTAGGAGGGTAAACACTGAAGCTTTCTTT
d_gene: .; v_gene: TRBV19; abundance: once; j_gene: TRBJ1-4; CDR3aa: CASSIQGGDEKLFF; CDR3nt: TGTGCCAGTAGTATACAGGGAGGGGATGAAAAACTGTTTTTT
d_gene: .; v_gene: TRBV15; abundance: .; j_gene: TRBJ1-2; CDR3aa: CATSGLGQIYGYTF; CDR3nt: TGTGCCACCAGCGGATTAGGACAGATCTATGGCTACACCTTC
d_gene: .; v_gene: TRBV6-5; abundance: .; j_gene: TRBJ2-1; CDR3aa: CASRQGVYNEQFF; CDR3nt: TGTGCCAGCAGGCAGGGAGTTTACAATGAGCAGTTCTTC